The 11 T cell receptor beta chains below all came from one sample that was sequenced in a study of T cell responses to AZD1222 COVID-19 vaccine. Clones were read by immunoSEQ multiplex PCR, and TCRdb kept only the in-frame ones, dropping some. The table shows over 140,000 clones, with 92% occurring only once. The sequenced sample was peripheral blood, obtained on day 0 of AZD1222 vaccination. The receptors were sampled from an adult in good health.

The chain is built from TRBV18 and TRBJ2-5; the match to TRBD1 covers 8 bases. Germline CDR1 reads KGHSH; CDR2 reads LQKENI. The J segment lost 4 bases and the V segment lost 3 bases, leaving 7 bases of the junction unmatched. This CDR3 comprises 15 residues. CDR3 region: CASSPPGGALETQYF. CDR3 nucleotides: TGTGCCAGCTCACCTCCAGGGGGCGCTTTAGAGACCCAGTACTTC.

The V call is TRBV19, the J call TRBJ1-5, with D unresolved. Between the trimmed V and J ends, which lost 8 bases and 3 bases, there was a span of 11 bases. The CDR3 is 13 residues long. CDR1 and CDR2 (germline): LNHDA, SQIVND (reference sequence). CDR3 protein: CASSVVNNQPQHF. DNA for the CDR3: TGTGCCAGTTCGGTCGTAAACAATCAGCCCCAGCATTTT.

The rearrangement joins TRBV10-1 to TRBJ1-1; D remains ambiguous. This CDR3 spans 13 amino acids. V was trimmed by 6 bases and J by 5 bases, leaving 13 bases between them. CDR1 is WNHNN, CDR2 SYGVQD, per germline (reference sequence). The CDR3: CASSPKGGTEAFF. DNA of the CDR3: TGCGCCAGCAGCCCAAAAGGTGGTACTGAAGCTTTCTTT.

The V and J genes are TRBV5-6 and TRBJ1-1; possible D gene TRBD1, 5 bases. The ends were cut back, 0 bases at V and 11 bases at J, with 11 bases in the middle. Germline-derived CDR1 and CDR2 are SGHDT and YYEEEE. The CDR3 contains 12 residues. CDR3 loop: CASSLAGASAFF. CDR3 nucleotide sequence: TGTGCCAGCAGCTTGGCTGGGGCTTCTGCTTTCTTT.

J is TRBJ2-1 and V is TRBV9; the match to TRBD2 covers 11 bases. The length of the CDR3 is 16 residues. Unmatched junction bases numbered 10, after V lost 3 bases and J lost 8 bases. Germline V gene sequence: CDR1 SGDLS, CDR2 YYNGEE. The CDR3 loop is CASSDQLAGEGDEQFF. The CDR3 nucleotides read TGTGCCAGCAGCGACCAACTAGCGGGAGAGGGCGATGAGCAGTTCTTC.

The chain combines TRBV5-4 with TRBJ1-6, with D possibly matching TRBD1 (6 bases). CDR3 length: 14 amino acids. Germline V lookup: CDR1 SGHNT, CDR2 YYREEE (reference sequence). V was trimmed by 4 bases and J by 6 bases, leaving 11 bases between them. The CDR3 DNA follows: TGTGCCAGCAGCACAGGGACGGTTAATTCACCCCTCCACTTT. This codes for CASSTGTVNSPLHF.

CDR3 nucleotides: TGTGCCAGCAGCCCACCAGCCGGGGAGCTGTTTTTT. It yields the protein CASSPPAGELFF. The V gene is TRBV11-3, the J gene TRBJ2-2; no firm D call. The length of the CDR3 is 12 residues. Between the trimmed V and J ends, which lost 5 bases and 6 bases, there was a span of 7 bases. The germline V gene has CDR1 SGHNT and CDR2 YENEEA.

The CDR3, as DNA: TGTGCCAGCAGCGACGCCTTACGGTACTATGGCTACACCTTC. Translating gives CASSDALRYYGYTF. V gene TRBV5-4 combines with J gene TRBJ1-2, with D uncertain. The germline V and J ends were trimmed by 4 bases and 3 bases, with 13 bases remaining between them. Germline CDR1 reads SGHNT; CDR2 reads YYREEE (reference sequence). There are 14 residues in the CDR3.

CDR3 protein: CATSDPGTSGSNEQFF. In nucleotides, the CDR3 is TGTGCCACCAGTGACCCCGGGACTAGCGGGAGCAATGAGCAGTTCTTC. This chain connects TRBV24-1 to TRBJ2-1, with 14 bases fitting TRBD2. The CDR3 extends over 16 amino acids. Germline V lookup: CDR1 KGHDR, CDR2 SFDVKD. Trimming took 4 bases from V and 6 from J; bases not matched to a gene: 4.

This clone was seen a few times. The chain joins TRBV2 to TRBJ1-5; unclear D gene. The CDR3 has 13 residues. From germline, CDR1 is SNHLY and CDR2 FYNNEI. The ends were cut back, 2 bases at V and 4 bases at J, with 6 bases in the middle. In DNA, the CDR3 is TGTGCCAGCAGTGAACGGCTTAATCAGCCCCAGCATTTT. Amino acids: CASSERLNQPQHF.

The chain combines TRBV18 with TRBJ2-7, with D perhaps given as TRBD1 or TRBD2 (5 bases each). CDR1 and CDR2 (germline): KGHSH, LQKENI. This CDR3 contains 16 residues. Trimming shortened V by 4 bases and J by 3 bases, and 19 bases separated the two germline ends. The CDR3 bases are TGTGCCAGCTCACAAAAAGGGACGGCGGCCCTCTACGAGCAGTACTTC. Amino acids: CASSQKGTAALYEQYF.